This T cell receptor (beta chain) was sequenced for a study of cytomegalovirus exposure and HLA in healthy donors. This CDR3 is 15 amino acids long. Study-level points and caveats: When analyzed later, the rates of TCR association showed variation by HLA locus, with DRB1 the most and HLA-C the fewest.

Researchers ran the PCR with 60 Vbeta and 13 Jbeta primers. Clones were sequenced by immunoSEQ multiplex PCR, and TCRdb holds only the in-frame ones, with some missing. The sample holds 150,000 to 200,000 clones, 82% seen once. Comments on this clone: Antigen: not known.

The origin of this receptor is a middle-aged man in good health and CMV-seronegative. The rearrangement links TRBV1 to TRBJ1-1; the table calls TRBD1, which could not be checked here. TRBV1 constitutes a pseudogene. Specimen: PBMCs. CDR3: CTSSRDRGSHTEAFF. The CDR3, as DNA: TGCACCAGCAGCCGGGACAGGGGATCGCACACTGAAGCTTTCTTT.